This passage covers 5 T cell receptor beta chains from one sample sequenced in a study of T cell responses to AZD1222 COVID-19 vaccine. Profiled with immunoSEQ multiplex PCR; TCRdb holds only in-frame clones, not every one. The top ten hold around 3% of the sample, which has about 180,000 clones, about 92% seen once. Sequencing used peripheral blood, obtained on day 0 of AZD1222 vaccination. Receptor source: an adult in good health.

This chain connects TRBV5-1 to TRBJ1-5; no clear D gene. The CDR3 sequence is 15 residues long. The V gene lost 0 bases and the J gene lost 4 bases, with 11 bases spanning the gap. Germline CDR1 is SGHRS and CDR2 is YFSETQ. CDR3 bases: TGCGCCAGCAGCTTGGGTAATGGACGGAATCAGCCCCAGCATTTT. Protein sequence: CASSLGNGRNQPQHF.

Only one count was recorded for this clone. The chain uses TRBV4-1 and TRBJ1-1, with D unresolved. V lost 4 bases to trimming and J lost 4 bases, with 16 bases between them. This CDR3 has 15 amino acids. Germline V gives CDR1 MGHRA, CDR2 YSYEKL. CDR3 in DNA: TGCGCCAGCAGCCCCCTACACTCGCCGGCCACTGAAGCTTTCTTT. Its protein product is CASSPLHSPATEAFF.

The V call is TRBV5-1, the J call TRBJ2-1; possibly TRBD1 for D (6 bases). Germline lookup yields CDR1 SGHRS and CDR2 YFSETQ. Trimming took 0 bases from V and 4 from J, leaving 11 bases between them. This CDR3 comprises 15 residues. The CDR3 sequence: CASSLEGEWYNEQFF. As DNA, the CDR3 is TGCGCCAGCAGCTTGGAGGGGGAATGGTACAATGAGCAGTTCTTC.

This chain uses TRBV5-4 with TRBJ2-7; tentative D call: TRBD2 (6 bases). Germline-derived CDR1 and CDR2 are SGHNT and YYREEE (reference sequence). V lost 3 bases and J 3 bases, leaving 13 bases between the germline ends. The CDR3 contains 14 residues. CDR3 in DNA: TGTGCCAGCAGCTCCCTCGGGACTGGCTACGAGCAGTACTTC. It specifies CASSSLGTGYEQYF.

V is TRBV10-3 and J is TRBJ1-5; unclear D gene. The CDR3 is made up of 13 amino acids. Germline CDR1 is ENHRY and CDR2 is SYGVKD. Trimming stripped 7 bases from V and 3 bases from J, with 10 bases between. The CDR3 nucleotides read TGTGCCATCAAGGCCAGCGACAATCAGCCCCAGCATTTT. The encoded protein is CAIKASDNQPQHF.